The sequence of this TCR beta chain was determined in a study of T cell responses to AZD1222 COVID-19 vaccine. Overall study results and limits: Clonal diversity was possibly underestimated; the donors were predominantly white British and more often female. The reported proportion of spike-specific TCRs targeting unmutated variant regions was nearly half. Once two AZD1222 doses were given, Spike-specific TCR breadth and depth went up.

Second-dose intervals near 4 or 12 weeks were combined. Profiled with immunoSEQ multiplex PCR; TCRdb holds only in-frame clones, not every one. Of some 180,000 clones in the sample, more than 85% were seen once. Regarding this clone: The antigen is not known.

The specimen was peripheral blood, collected 28 days after the second AZD1222 dose. This TCR was recovered from an adult who received the AZD1222 COVID-19 vaccine.

The CDR3 loop reads CASSLDSPYGYTF. The CDR3 nucleotides read TGTGCCAGCAGTTTAGACAGTCCGTATGGCTACACCTTC. The chain carries TRBV28 and TRBJ1-2; perhaps TRBD1 as D (5 bases). Germline V gene lookup returns CDR1 MDHEN and CDR2 SYDVKM. This CDR3 is 13 amino acids long. The V gene lost 2 bases and the J gene lost 5 bases, with 9 bases spanning the gap.